The 32 T cell receptor beta chains below were found in one sample sequenced in a study of OX40 agonist ivuxolimab in advanced cancers. TCRdb keeps only in-frame clones here, not all; method: immunoSEQ multiplex PCR. The sample includes approximately 90,000 clones, around 88% of them seen just once. The sample consisted of CD4+ or CD8+ T cells sorted from blood, taken in a trial of the OX40 agonist ivuxolimab. All receptors derive from an adult with an advanced solid tumor such as melanoma, head and neck, liver or kidney cancer.

The CDR3 loop reads CAWSVLAGATGDTQYF. The CDR3 DNA reads as TGTGCCTGGAGTGTACTAGCGGGGGCGACTGGAGATACGCAGTATTTT. J is TRBJ2-3 and V is TRBV30, with 11 nucleotides matching TRBD2. V was clipped by 0 bases and J by 5 bases; unmatched bases: 7. Germline values: CDR1 GTSNPN, CDR2 SVGIG (reference sequence). This CDR3 is built from 16 residues.

This sequence joins TRBV2 and TRBJ2-7; D possibly uses TRBD1 or TRBD2 (5 bases each). The CDR3 runs 13 residues. V dropped 7 bases and J dropped 1 base, with 11 bases sitting between them. Germline loops: CDR1 SNHLY, CDR2 FYNNEI. The DNA of the CDR3 is TGTGCCAGCACTCTCGAGGGGTCCTACGAGCAGTACTTC. Amino acid sequence: CASTLEGSYEQYF.

This clone was recorded once. The rearrangement links TRBV4-2 to TRBJ1-5; a weak D match, TRBD1 (6 bases). Germline assignment: CDR1 LGHNA and CDR2 YNFKEQ. The CDR3 is made up of 15 amino acids. V lost 0 bases and J lost 5, with 11 bases in between. CDR3 sequence: CASSQDGTSYQPQHF. The DNA for the CDR3 is TGTGCCAGCAGCCAAGATGGGACATCCTATCAGCCCCAGCATTTT.

The rearrangement links TRBV30 to TRBJ1-1; D is undetermined. Trimming pared 1 base from V and 6 bases from J, leaving 6 bases between. CDR1 GTSNPN and CDR2 SVGIG come from the germline V gene (reference sequence). CDR3 length: 11 amino acids. The CDR3: CAWSGRAEAFF. For the CDR3, the DNA is TGTGCCTGGAGTGGTCGCGCTGAAGCTTTCTTT.

The gene calls are TRBV30 and TRBJ1-4; 8 bases align to TRBD1. V lost 2 bases, J lost 8 bases, and 7 bases stayed unmatched. The germline V gene has CDR1 GTSNPN and CDR2 SVGIG (reference sequence). The CDR3 runs 14 residues. CDR3 loop: CAWSRRGLWEKLFF. The CDR3 coding sequence is TGTGCCTGGAGTCGCAGGGGGCTGTGGGAAAAACTGTTTTTT.

V gene TRBV29-1 combines with J gene TRBJ1-1; 7 bases are shared with TRBD1. The ends lost 6 bases at V and 7 bases at J; junction bases unmatched: 17. This CDR3 is built from 15 residues. Germline V gene lookup returns CDR1 SQVTM and CDR2 ANQGSEA. The CDR3 protein is CSVRTGPLTGGEAFF. CDR3 coding DNA: TGCAGCGTCCGGACAGGTCCATTAACCGGGGGTGAAGCTTTCTTT.

The J gene is TRBJ2-5, the V gene TRBV9, with TRBD1 matching 10 bases. V trimming: 0 bases; J trimming: 5 bases; junction bases outside the gene matches: 4. The CDR3 length is 15 residues. Germline values: CDR1 SGDLS, CDR2 YYNGEE. In DNA form, the CDR3 reads TGTGCCAGCAGCGTAGCTGGGGACAGGGGTGAGACCCAGTACTTC. Its protein is CASSVAGDRGETQYF. The complete variable domain, with remaining parts taken from reference TRBV9 and TRBJ2-5, reads DSGVTQTPKHLITATGQRVTLRCSPRSGDLSVYWYQQSLDQGLQFLIQYYNGEERAKGNILERFSAQQFPDLHSELNLSSLELGDSALYFCASSVAGDRGETQYFGPGTRLLVL.

The chain combines TRBV5-4 with TRBJ2-3; TRBD2 matches 7 bases. The germline V gene encodes CDR1 SGHNT and CDR2 YYREEE (reference sequence). J lost 4 bases, V lost 0 bases, and 5 bases had no gene match. CDR3 length equals 15 residues. The CDR3 is CASSLAMLAADTQYF. CDR3 sequence (DNA): TGTGCCAGCAGCTTGGCTATGCTAGCGGCAGATACGCAGTATTTT.

The chain combines TRBV18 with TRBJ2-5; 9 bases match TRBD1. The CDR3 extends over 14 amino acids. In germline, CDR1 is KGHSH, CDR2 LQKENI. V was pared by 3 bases and J by 5 bases, with 4 bases of the junction left unmatched. CDR3 nucleotides: TGTGCCAGCTCACCCGGGACAGGGACCGAGACCCAGTACTTC. It is translated as CASSPGTGTETQYF. Looking up the rest from reference TRBV18 and TRBJ2-5 gives the full variable domain: NAGVMQNPRHLVRRRGQEARLRCSPMKGHSHVYWYRQLPEEGLKFMVYLQKENIIDESGMPKERFSAEFPKEGPSILRIQQVVRGDSAAYFCASSPGTGTETQYFGPGTRLLVL.

CDR3 sequence: CSVGPNNEQFF. The CDR3 nucleotides read TGCAGCGTTGGCCCAAACAATGAGCAGTTCTTC. J is TRBJ2-1 and V is TRBV29-1, with no clear D. Trimming took 4 bases from V and 5 from J, leaving 6 bases between them. The CDR3 totals 11 residues. Germline V gene sequence: CDR1 SQVTM, CDR2 ANQGSEA.

This chain joins TRBV11-2 and TRBJ2-7, with D unclear. V shed 0 bases and J shed 3 bases, with 9 bases lying between them. Germline V lookup: CDR1 SGHAT, CDR2 FQNNGV. CDR3 length: 14 residues. Here the CDR3 reads CASSLEGGLYEQYF. For the CDR3, the DNA is TGTGCCAGCAGCTTAGAAGGTGGGCTCTACGAGCAGTACTTC. Filled out from reference TRBV11-2 and TRBJ2-7, the complete variable domain reads EAGVAQSPRYKIIEKRQSVAFWCNPISGHATLYWYQQILGQGPKLLIQFQNNGVVDDSQLPKDRFSAERLKGVDSTLKIQPAKLEDSAVYLCASSLEGGLYEQYFGPGTRLTVT.

The chain has TRBV7-9 and TRBJ2-7; D gene uncertain. The germline gives CDR1 SEHNR, CDR2 FQNEAQ (reference sequence). V was shortened by 4 bases and J by 4 bases, with 8 bases between the two germline ends. The CDR3 extends over 12 amino acids. The CDR3 DNA follows: TGTGCCAGCAGCTCATTAGGGTACGAGCAGTACTTC. As protein: CASSSLGYEQYF.

This chain connects TRBV6-1 to TRBJ2-3, with D tentatively TRBD2 (5 bases). The germline gives CDR1 MNHNS, CDR2 SASEGT. V lost 0 bases to trimming and J lost 3 bases, with 13 bases between them. This CDR3 is 16 amino acids long. The CDR3, as DNA: TGTGCCAGCAGTGAAGCTGTTAGCGCGGTGACAGATACGCAGTATTTT. Protein: CASSEAVSAVTDTQYF.

The sample holds a few counts of this clone. The chain links TRBV10-3 to TRBJ2-2, with D unresolved. This CDR3 spans 16 amino acids. V was trimmed by 0 bases and J by 5 bases, leaving 13 bases between them. Germline lookup yields CDR1 ENHRY and CDR2 SYGVKD. CDR3 protein: CAISESIRVGTGELFF. DNA for the CDR3: TGTGCCATCAGTGAGTCGATTAGAGTAGGGACCGGGGAGCTGTTTTTT.

This chain uses TRBV2 with TRBJ1-6; TRBD1 might be the D (5 bases). The CDR3 consists of 15 residues. The V and J ends lost 6 bases and 5 bases respectively, with 14 bases between them. CDR1 and CDR2 (germline): SNHLY, FYNNEI. The CDR3 here is CASRAGTDNNSPLHF. The CDR3, as DNA: TGTGCCAGCAGAGCCGGGACTGATAATAATTCACCCCTCCACTTT.

This sequence joins TRBV7-7 and TRBJ2-7, with 13 positions matching TRBD2. The germline V gene encodes CDR1 SSHAT and CDR2 FNYEAQ (reference sequence). The ends lost 5 bases at V and 12 bases at J; junction bases unmatched: 7. The CDR3 extends over 13 amino acids. The CDR3 DNA reads as TGTGCCAGCAGCCGGACTAGCGGGAGCGATATGTACTTC. This codes for CASSRTSGSDMYF.

The rearrangement uses TRBV6-7 and TRBJ1-2; D ambiguous. TRBV6-7 is filed as an ORF, its function uncertain. The V end was cut by 0 bases, the J end by 5 bases, with 13 bases between. The CDR3 loop spans 15 amino acids. Here the CDR3 reads CASSYSRQRRYGYTF. For the CDR3, the DNA is TGTGCCAGCAGTTACTCGAGGCAGAGACGGTATGGCTACACCTTC.

The CDR3 here is CASSQGGRGRITDTQYF. The CDR3 nucleotides read TGTGCCAGCAGCCAAGGAGGCAGGGGCAGGATTACAGATACGCAGTATTTT. This sequence joins TRBV4-2 and TRBJ2-3; D is possibly TRBD1 (6 bases). The germline V gene has CDR1 LGHNA and CDR2 YNFKEQ. V gave up 1 base and J gave up 3 bases, with 17 bases separating them. The CDR3 has 17 residues.

The V gene is TRBV6-5, the J gene TRBJ1-1, with TRBD1 as a possible D gene (6 bases). CDR1 is MNHEY, CDR2 SVGAGI, per germline. The length of the CDR3 is 14 residues. The V gene lost 6 bases and the J gene lost 5 bases, with 16 bases spanning the gap. The CDR3 DNA sequence: TGTGCCAGCAGACAGTTGGGGGCAAGGACTGAAGCTTTCTTT. Translation gives CASRQLGARTEAFF.

The chain employs TRBV4-2 and TRBJ1-3, with TRBD1 matching over 9 bases. The V gene's germline CDR1 is LGHNA and CDR2 YNFKEQ. The CDR3 totals 16 residues. V shed 5 bases and J 1 base; nucleotides not matched to a gene: 6. CDR3 DNA sequence: TGTGCCAGCAGCTCTCAGACAGGGGGTTCTGGAAACACCATATATTTT. Translation gives CASSSQTGGSGNTIYF.

The V and J genes are TRBV11-3 and TRBJ2-3; a possible D gene is TRBD1 (6 bases). Trimming pared 6 bases from V and 7 bases from J, leaving 14 bases between. This CDR3 is built from 13 residues. Germline CDR1 SGHNT, CDR2 YENEEA. The CDR3 bases are TGTGCCAGCAGTTCTAACAGGGTGAATACGCAGTATTTT. Its translation: CASSSNRVNTQYF.

V gene TRBV7-2 combines with J gene TRBJ1-6, with 9 positions matching TRBD1. Per the germline V gene, CDR1 is SGHTA and CDR2 is FQGNSA. The CDR3 loop spans 15 amino acids. V lost 6 bases, J lost 6 bases, and 6 bases stayed unmatched. CDR3 nucleotides: TGTGCCAGCAGTTCACAGACAGGGGGTAATTCACCCCTCCACTTT. It is translated as CASSSQTGGNSPLHF.

V and J are TRBV6-1 and TRBJ2-1; 7 positions match TRBD1. Germline V lookup: CDR1 MNHNS, CDR2 SASEGT. With V trimmed by 6 bases and J by 4 bases, 3 bases remained unmatched. The CDR3 runs 13 residues. CDR3 protein: CASSVQGYNEQFF. CDR3 nucleotide sequence: TGTGCCAGCAGCGTACAGGGGTACAATGAGCAGTTCTTC.

This rearrangement joins TRBV15 to TRBJ1-3; D may be TRBD1 (5 bases). Trimming shortened V by 0 bases and J by 4 bases, and 10 bases separated the two germline ends. The CDR3 consists of 15 residues. Germline V CDR1 and CDR2: LNHNV, YYDKDF (reference sequence). The CDR3 protein is CATSRETGEGNTIYF. CDR3 DNA sequence: TGTGCCACCAGCAGAGAAACAGGAGAAGGAAACACCATATATTTT.

The chain has TRBV27 and TRBJ1-2; the match to TRBD1 covers 9 bases. The CDR3 is 14 amino acids. Per the germline V gene, CDR1 is MNHEY and CDR2 is SMNVEV (reference sequence). V lost 5 bases to trimming and J lost 4 bases; unmatched junction nucleotides: 5. The CDR3 protein is CASSGATGGYGYTF. The CDR3 nucleotides read TGTGCCAGCAGTGGGGCGACAGGGGGCTATGGCTACACCTTC.

The gene calls are TRBV18 and TRBJ2-5; 13 positions agree with TRBD2. The J segment lost 3 bases and the V segment lost 0 bases, leaving 7 bases of the junction unmatched. Per germline, CDR1 KGHSH and CDR2 LQKENI. This CDR3 is built from 18 residues. The CDR3 sequence is CASSPPIGTSGAEETQYF. In DNA form, the CDR3 reads TGTGCCAGCTCACCACCGATCGGGACTAGCGGGGCCGAAGAGACCCAGTACTTC.

The chain links TRBV19 to TRBJ2-5, with D unclear. This CDR3 region has 14 residues. Germline-derived CDR1 and CDR2 are LNHDA and SQIVND (reference sequence). V lost 1 base and J 1 base, leaving 7 bases between the germline ends. Here the CDR3 DNA reads TGTGCCAGTAGTATAGTGGGATCCCAAGAGACCCAGTACTTC. Its protein product is CASSIVGSQETQYF.

This clone was observed once. The V call is TRBV7-9, the J call TRBJ2-3, with 7 bases fitting TRBD1. Trimming at V came to 3 bases and at J to 0 bases, leaving 6 bases not matched to a gene. Germline CDR1 reads SEHNR; CDR2 reads FQNEAQ (reference sequence). The length of the CDR3 is 16 residues. CDR3 sequence (DNA): TGTGCCAGCAGCTTTGGACAGACAGGGAGCACAGATACGCAGTATTTT. The encoded protein is CASSFGQTGSTDTQYF.

CDR3 sequence reads: CASSFDWPQETQYF. The CDR3 DNA follows: TGTGCCAGCAGCTTCGACTGGCCTCAAGAGACCCAGTACTTC. The rearrangement uses TRBV11-2 and TRBJ2-5, with D hard to call. V lost 3 bases, J lost 2 bases, and 10 bases lay in between. Germline CDR1 reads SGHAT; CDR2 reads FQNNGV. The CDR3 runs 14 residues.

This chain links TRBV19 with TRBJ2-3, with TRBD2 as a possible D gene (7 bases). Germline values: CDR1 LNHDA, CDR2 SQIVND (reference sequence). CDR3 size: 15 residues. Between the trimmed V and J ends, which lost 5 bases and 0 bases, there was a span of 12 bases. CDR3 bases: TGTGCCAGTAGTCCGCGGGGGCTTAGCACAGATACGCAGTATTTT. Protein sequence: CASSPRGLSTDTQYF.

The chain recombines TRBV16 with TRBJ1-6, with D possibly TRBD1 on 5 matching bases. The CDR3 covers 13 residues. Trimming left V 1 base short and J 9 bases short, with 7 bases between. Per the germline V gene, CDR1 is KGHSY and CDR2 is FQNENV. The CDR3 sequence is CASSQFGGSPLHF. The DNA of the CDR3 is TGTGCCAGCAGCCAATTCGGGGGTTCACCCCTCCACTTT. Full variable domain (rest looked up from reference TRBV16 and TRBJ1-6): GEEVAQTPKHLVRGEGQKAKLYCAPIKGHSYVFWYQQVLKNEFKFLISFQNENVFDETGMPKERFSAKCLPNSPCSLEIQATKLEDSAVYFCASSQFGGSPLHFGNGTRLTVT.

The V gene is TRBV19, the J gene TRBJ2-7; D is undetermined. CDR3 length: 15 residues. Between the trimmed V and J ends, which lost 3 bases and 3 bases, there was a span of 15 bases. Germline CDR1 and CDR2: LNHDA and SQIVND (reference sequence). Here the CDR3 DNA reads TGTGCCAGTAGTATTCTCCTAAATCAAGGCTACGAGCAGTACTTC. Protein product: CASSILLNQGYEQYF.